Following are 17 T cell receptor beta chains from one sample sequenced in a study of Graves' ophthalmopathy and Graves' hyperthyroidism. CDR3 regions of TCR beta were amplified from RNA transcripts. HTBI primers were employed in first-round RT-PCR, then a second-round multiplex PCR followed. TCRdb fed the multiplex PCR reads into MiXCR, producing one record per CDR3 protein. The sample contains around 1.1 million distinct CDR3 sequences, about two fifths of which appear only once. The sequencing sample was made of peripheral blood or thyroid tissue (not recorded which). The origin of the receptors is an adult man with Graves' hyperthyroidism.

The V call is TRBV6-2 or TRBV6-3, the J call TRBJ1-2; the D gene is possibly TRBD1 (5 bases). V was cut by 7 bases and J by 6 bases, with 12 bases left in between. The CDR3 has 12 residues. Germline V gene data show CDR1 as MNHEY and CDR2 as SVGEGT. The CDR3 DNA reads TGTGCCAGCACCTACTGGGGGAATGGCTACACCTTC. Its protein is CASTYWGNGYTF.

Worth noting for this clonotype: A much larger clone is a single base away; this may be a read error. The CDR3 protein is CATQKGANPPLHF. CDR3 sequence (DNA): TGTGCCACCCAAAAGGGGGCGAATCCACCCCTCCACTTT. The rearrangement links TRBV24-1 to TRBJ1-6; 7 positions match TRBD1. V lost 9 bases, J lost 11 bases, and 9 bases stayed unmatched. The CDR3 covers 13 residues. The germline V gene encodes CDR1 KGHDR and CDR2 SFDVKD.

CDR3 in DNA: TGCGCCAGCAGCCAAGATTTAACAGGATACGAGCAGTACTTC. This encodes CASSQDLTGYEQYF. The chain employs TRBV4-3 and TRBJ2-7, with D perhaps TRBD1 (5 bases). Looked up from germline, CDR1 is LGHNA and CDR2 is YSLEER. The CDR3 runs 14 residues. The V and J ends lost 0 bases and 4 bases respectively, with 10 bases between them.

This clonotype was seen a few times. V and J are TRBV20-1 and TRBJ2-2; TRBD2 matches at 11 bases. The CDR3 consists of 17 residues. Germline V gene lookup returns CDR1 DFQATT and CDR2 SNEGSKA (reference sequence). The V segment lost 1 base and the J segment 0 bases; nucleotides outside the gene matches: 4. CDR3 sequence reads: CSARGTSGFANTGELFF. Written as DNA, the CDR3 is TGCAGTGCTAGAGGGACTAGCGGGTTCGCGAACACCGGGGAGCTGTTTTTT.

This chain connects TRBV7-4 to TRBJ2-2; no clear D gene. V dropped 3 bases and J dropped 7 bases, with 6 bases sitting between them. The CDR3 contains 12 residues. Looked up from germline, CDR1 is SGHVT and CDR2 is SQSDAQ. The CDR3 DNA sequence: TGTGCCAGCAGCTTTTCTAACGGGGAGCTGTTTTTT. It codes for CASSFSNGELFF.

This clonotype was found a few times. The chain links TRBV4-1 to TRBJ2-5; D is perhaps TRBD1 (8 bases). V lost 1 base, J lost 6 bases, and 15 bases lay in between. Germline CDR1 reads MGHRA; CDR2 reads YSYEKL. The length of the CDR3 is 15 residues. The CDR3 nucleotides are TGCGCCAGCAGCCAAGTACAGGGGGGGCTACAGACCCAGTACTTC. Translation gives CASSQVQGGLQTQYF.

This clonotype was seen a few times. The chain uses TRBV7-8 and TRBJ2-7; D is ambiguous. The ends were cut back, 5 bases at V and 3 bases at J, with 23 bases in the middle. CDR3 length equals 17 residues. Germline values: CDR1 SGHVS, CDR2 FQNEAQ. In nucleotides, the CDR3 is TGTGCCAGCAGCCCCCCAGCCGGATTAGTCATGTTCTACGAGCAGTACTTC. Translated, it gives CASSPPAGLVMFYEQYF.

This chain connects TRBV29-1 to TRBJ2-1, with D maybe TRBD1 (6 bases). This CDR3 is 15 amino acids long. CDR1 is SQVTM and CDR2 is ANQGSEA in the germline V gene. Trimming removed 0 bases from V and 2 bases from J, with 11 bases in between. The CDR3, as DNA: TGCAGCGTTGAAGATCTGGGACACACCTACAATGAGCAGTTCTTC. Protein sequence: CSVEDLGHTYNEQFF.

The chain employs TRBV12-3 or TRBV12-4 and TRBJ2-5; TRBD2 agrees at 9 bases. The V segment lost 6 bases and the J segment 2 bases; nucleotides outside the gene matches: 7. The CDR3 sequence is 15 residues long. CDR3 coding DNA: TGTGCCAGCAGCCGACTAGCGGAGAAACAAGAGACCCAGTACTTC. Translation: CASSRLAEKQETQYF.

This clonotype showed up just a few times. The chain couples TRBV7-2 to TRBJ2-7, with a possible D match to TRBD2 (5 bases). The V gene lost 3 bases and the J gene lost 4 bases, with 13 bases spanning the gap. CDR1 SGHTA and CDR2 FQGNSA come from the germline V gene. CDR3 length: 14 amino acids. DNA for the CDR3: TGTGCCAGCAGCTTGTCGGGGATTGCATACGAGCAGTACTTC. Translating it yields CASSLSGIAYEQYF.

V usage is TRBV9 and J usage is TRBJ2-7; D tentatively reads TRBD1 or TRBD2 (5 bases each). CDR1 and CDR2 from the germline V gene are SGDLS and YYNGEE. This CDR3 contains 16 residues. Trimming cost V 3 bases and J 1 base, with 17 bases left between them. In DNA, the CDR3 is TGTGCCAGCAGCGAGGGGAGCAGGGTGGCGTCCTACGAGCAGTACTTC. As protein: CASSEGSRVASYEQYF.

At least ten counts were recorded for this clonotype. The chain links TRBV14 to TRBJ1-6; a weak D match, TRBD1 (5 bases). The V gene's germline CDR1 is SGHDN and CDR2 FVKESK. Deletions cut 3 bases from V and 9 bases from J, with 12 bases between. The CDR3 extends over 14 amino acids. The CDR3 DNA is TGTGCCAGCAGCCATCCGGGACGAGGTTCACCCCTCCACTTT. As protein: CASSHPGRGSPLHF.

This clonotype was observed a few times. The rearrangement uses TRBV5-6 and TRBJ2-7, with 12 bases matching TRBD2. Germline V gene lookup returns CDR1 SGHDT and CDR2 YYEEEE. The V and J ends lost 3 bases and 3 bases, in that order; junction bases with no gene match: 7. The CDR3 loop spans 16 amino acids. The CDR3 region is CASSSFKLAGGYEQYF. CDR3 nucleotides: TGTGCCAGCAGCTCCTTCAAACTAGCGGGAGGCTACGAGCAGTACTTC.

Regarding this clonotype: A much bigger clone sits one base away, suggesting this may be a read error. CDR3 coding DNA: TGTGTCAGTAGTACCGTACAGGGTTCGGGCGAGCAGTACTTC. Its translation: CVSSTVQGSGEQYF. The chain has TRBV19 and TRBJ2-7, with D perhaps TRBD1 (6 bases). This CDR3 has 14 amino acids. In germline, CDR1 is LNHDA, CDR2 SQIVND (reference sequence).

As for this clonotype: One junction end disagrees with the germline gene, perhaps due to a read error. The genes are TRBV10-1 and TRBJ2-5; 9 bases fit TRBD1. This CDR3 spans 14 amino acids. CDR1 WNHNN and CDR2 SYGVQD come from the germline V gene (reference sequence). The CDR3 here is CASSGQGLQETQYF. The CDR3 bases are TGTGCCAGCAGCGGACAGGGGTTACAAGAGACCCAGTACTTC.

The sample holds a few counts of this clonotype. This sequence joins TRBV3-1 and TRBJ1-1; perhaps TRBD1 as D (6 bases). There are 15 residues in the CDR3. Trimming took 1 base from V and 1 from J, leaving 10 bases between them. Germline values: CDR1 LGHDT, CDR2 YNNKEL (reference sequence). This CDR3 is CASSQGDKRNTEAFF. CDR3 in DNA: TGTGCCAGCAGCCAAGGGGACAAGAGGAACACTGAAGCTTTCTTT.

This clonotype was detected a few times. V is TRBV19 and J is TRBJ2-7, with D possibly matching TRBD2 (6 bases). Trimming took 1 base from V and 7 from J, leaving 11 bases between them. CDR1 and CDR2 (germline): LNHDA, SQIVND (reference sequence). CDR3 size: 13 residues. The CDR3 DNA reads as TGTGCCAGTAGTATAGTGGGGACTCGGGAGCAGTACTTC. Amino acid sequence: CASSIVGTREQYF.